Below are 16 T cell receptor beta chains sequenced from a single sample in a study of shared clonotypes between healthy human individuals. Libraries were prepared by immunoSEQ multiplex PCR; TCRdb keeps only in-frame clonotypes and omits some of them. The sample includes about 2.1 million clones, approximately 94% of them seen just once. Terminally differentiated effector memory CD45RA+ cells were left out of the naive CD8 fraction, which was CD45RO-negative and positively selected for CCR7. Sequenced sample: naive CD8+ T cells from PBMCs. These receptors all come from a man between 18 and 29 years old in good health. Some clones in this sample may be carry-over from other donors' samples.

V usage is TRBV7-2 and J usage is TRBJ2-2; TRBD1 matches 8 bases. With 5 bases clipped from V and 6 bases from J, the junction kept 14 bases outside the gene matches. CDR3 length: 17 amino acids. Germline CDR1 is SGHTA and CDR2 is FQGNSA. The DNA of the CDR3 is TGTGCCAGCAGCACCGGGCAGGGGGCAATTAGGGCCGGGGAGCTGTTTTTT. Translated: CASSTGQGAIRAGELFF.

V usage is TRBV7-6 and J usage is TRBJ2-2, with D possibly matching TRBD1 (5 bases). Germline CDR1 and CDR2: SGHVS and FNYEAQ. The V end was cut by 5 bases, the J end by 1 base, with 11 bases between. This CDR3 region has 15 residues. CDR3 sequence: CASSQDRGNTGELFF. The CDR3 DNA sequence: TGTGCCAGCAGCCAAGATAGGGGGAACACCGGGGAGCTGTTTTTT. Full variable domain (missing parts from reference TRBV7-6 and TRBJ2-2): GAGVSQSPRYKVTKRGQDVALRCDPISGHVSLYWYRQALGQGPEFLTYFNYEAQQDKSGLPNDRFSAERPEGSISTLTIQRTEQRDSAMYRCASSQDRGNTGELFFGEGSRLTVL.

This clone was observed a single time. This chain joins TRBV7-6 and TRBJ2-7, with 7 bases aligning to TRBD1. Germline CDR1 SGHVS, CDR2 FNYEAQ. Germline trimming cut 4 bases from V and 5 bases from J; bases unmatched to any gene: 11. The CDR3 consists of 15 residues. The CDR3 region has the DNA TGTGCCAGCAGCTCAAGGGAACAGGGGCGCCACGAGCAGTACTTC. Protein: CASSSREQGRHEQYF.

The chain has TRBV6-1 and TRBJ2-1; 8 bases line up with TRBD1. The trim removed 2 bases at V and 7 bases at J, leaving 16 bases unmatched. The CDR3 spans 18 residues. Germline-derived CDR1 and CDR2 are MNHNS and SASEGT. The CDR3: CASSEWVIRQGAGNEQFF. The CDR3 nucleotides are TGTGCCAGCAGTGAATGGGTGATAAGGCAGGGGGCGGGAAATGAGCAGTTCTTC.

This chain joins TRBV5-1 and TRBJ2-1; D gene ambiguous. V was cut by 3 bases and J by 0 bases, with 16 bases left in between. CDR1 and CDR2 (germline): SGHRS, YFSETQ. This CDR3 spans 17 amino acids. The CDR3 loop is CASSSEKSRVSYNEQFF. CDR3 in DNA: TGCGCCAGCAGCTCCGAGAAGAGCAGAGTCTCCTACAATGAGCAGTTCTTC.

This clone appeared once. The chain has TRBV13 and TRBJ2-5; 11 nucleotides agree with TRBD1. After removal of 4 bases from V and 2 bases from J, the junction contained 6 bases not matched to a gene. This CDR3 has 16 residues. Per germline, CDR1 PRHDT and CDR2 FYEKMQ (reference sequence). CDR3 in DNA: TGTGCCAGCAGCTCAGCCGGGACAGGGGGTCAAGAGACCCAGTACTTC. It encodes CASSSAGTGGQETQYF.

The chain uses TRBV7-9 and TRBJ1-1; a weak D match, TRBD1 (5 bases). Germline CDR1 is SEHNR and CDR2 is FQNEAQ (reference sequence). The V end lost 2 bases, the J end lost 3 bases, and 13 bases lay between the germline ends. The CDR3 spans 15 residues. The CDR3 loop reads CASSLWTGGHTEAFF. The CDR3 bases are TGTGCCAGCAGCTTATGGACCGGGGGACACACTGAAGCTTTCTTT. The full variable domain, its missing parts supplied by reference TRBV7-9 and TRBJ1-1, is DTGVSQNPRHKITKRGQNVTFRCDPISEHNRLYWYRQTLGQGPEFLTYFQNEAQLEKSRLLSDRFSAERPKGSFSTLEIQRTEQGDSAMYLCASSLWTGGHTEAFFGQGTRLTVV.

The chain joins TRBV7-9 to TRBJ2-7; 11 bases are a match to TRBD2. The CDR3 loop spans 14 amino acids. Germline CDR1 and CDR2: SEHNR and FQNEAQ (reference sequence). The J segment lost 3 bases and the V segment lost 5 bases, leaving 3 bases of the junction unmatched. The CDR3 DNA follows: TGTGCCAGCAGCATGACTAGCGGGATCTACGAGCAGTACTTC. Protein: CASSMTSGIYEQYF.

The genes are TRBV5-5 and TRBJ2-7; the D gene could be TRBD1 or TRBD2 (5 bases each). Trimming left V 3 bases short and J 1 base short, with 17 bases between. Germline loops: CDR1 SGHKS, CDR2 YYEKEE (reference sequence). This CDR3 is built from 16 residues. The CDR3 is CASSSGRGVPSYEQYF. CDR3 nucleotide sequence: TGTGCCAGCAGCTCGGGAAGGGGAGTCCCTTCCTACGAGCAGTACTTC.

This clone was found a few times. The J gene is TRBJ1-1, the V gene TRBV5-5; no clear D. This CDR3 is 13 amino acids long. Germline values: CDR1 SGHKS, CDR2 YYEKEE (reference sequence). V was pared by 5 bases and J by 4 bases, with 12 bases between. Written as DNA, the CDR3 is TGTGCCAGCAGGTATCTGGAGGGCACTGAAGCTTTCTTT. Its protein product is CASRYLEGTEAFF.

A note on this clone: Other DNA sequences of this sample code for an identical CDR3. J is TRBJ2-7 and V is TRBV4-3; D may be TRBD1 (6 bases). The CDR3 spans 15 residues. V dropped 3 bases and J dropped 1 base, with 13 bases sitting between them. Germline loops: CDR1 LGHNA, CDR2 YSLEER. In nucleotides, the CDR3 is TGCGCCAGCAGCCAGGGCACAGGGAGTTCCTACGAGCAGTACTTC. It is translated as CASSQGTGSSYEQYF.

The chain links TRBV19 to TRBJ2-7; TRBD1 matches 9 bases. Losses at the gene ends were 7 bases for V and 2 bases for J; bases not matched to a gene: 9. CDR1 is LNHDA and CDR2 is SQIVND in the germline V gene (reference sequence). This CDR3 region has 15 residues. The CDR3 loop reads CASTPGQGPTYEQYF. For the CDR3, the DNA is TGTGCCAGTACCCCAGGACAGGGGCCAACCTACGAGCAGTACTTC. Drawing the rest from reference TRBV19 and TRBJ2-7, the complete variable domain is DGGITQSPKYLFRKEGQNVTLSCEQNLNHDAMYWYRQDPGQGLRLIYYSQIVNDFQKGDIAEGYSVSREKKESFPLTVTSAQKNPTAFYLCASTPGQGPTYEQYFGPGTRLTVT.

The chain combines TRBV5-8 with TRBJ2-7; 8 bases line up with TRBD1. The germline V gene has CDR1 SGHTS and CDR2 YDEGEE. V was clipped by 4 bases and J by 3 bases; unmatched bases: 12. This CDR3 region has 16 residues. CDR3 loop: CASSGDGQGSGYEQYF. Here the CDR3 DNA reads TGTGCCAGCAGCGGGGACGGACAGGGAAGTGGCTACGAGCAGTACTTC. Combining the CDR3 with reference TRBV5-8 and TRBJ2-7 gives the whole variable domain EAGVTQSPTHLIKTRGQQATLRCSPISGHTSVYWYQQALGLGLQFLLWYDEGEERNRGNFPPRFSGRQFPNYSSELNVNALELEDSALYLCASSGDGQGSGYEQYFGPGTRLTVT.

The V gene is TRBV7-9, the J gene TRBJ2-7; 16 bases are a match to TRBD2. Losses at the gene ends were 5 bases for V and 2 bases for J; bases not matched to a gene: 9. Germline V lookup: CDR1 SEHNR, CDR2 FQNEAQ (reference sequence). CDR3 size: 18 residues. Here the CDR3 reads CASSPPGTSGREAYEQYF. The CDR3 coding sequence is TGTGCCAGCAGCCCCCCCGGGACTAGCGGGAGGGAAGCCTACGAGCAGTACTTC.

The chain employs TRBV14 and TRBJ1-1; D remains unclear. Germline V gene data show CDR1 as SGHDN and CDR2 as FVKESK. V lost 3 bases and J 5 bases, leaving 7 bases between the germline ends. CDR3 length equals 12 residues. The DNA of the CDR3 is TGTGCCAGCAGCCATTTGGGGACTGAAGCTTTCTTT. Translated: CASSHLGTEAFF.

The chain uses TRBV2 and TRBJ2-1, with 8 bases lining up with TRBD2. The germline V gene encodes CDR1 SNHLY and CDR2 FYNNEI. The trim removed 4 bases at V and 1 base at J, leaving 6 bases unmatched. The CDR3 has 16 residues. This CDR3 is CASSALPSGSYNEQFF. The CDR3 DNA follows: TGTGCCAGCAGTGCCCTCCCTAGCGGGTCCTACAATGAGCAGTTCTTC. Filled out from reference TRBV2 and TRBJ2-1, the complete variable domain reads EPEVTQTPSHQVTQMGQEVILRCVPISNHLYFYWYRQILGQKVEFLVSFYNNEISEKSEIFDDQFSVERPDGSNFTLKIRSTKLEDSAMYFCASSALPSGSYNEQFFGPGTRLTVL.